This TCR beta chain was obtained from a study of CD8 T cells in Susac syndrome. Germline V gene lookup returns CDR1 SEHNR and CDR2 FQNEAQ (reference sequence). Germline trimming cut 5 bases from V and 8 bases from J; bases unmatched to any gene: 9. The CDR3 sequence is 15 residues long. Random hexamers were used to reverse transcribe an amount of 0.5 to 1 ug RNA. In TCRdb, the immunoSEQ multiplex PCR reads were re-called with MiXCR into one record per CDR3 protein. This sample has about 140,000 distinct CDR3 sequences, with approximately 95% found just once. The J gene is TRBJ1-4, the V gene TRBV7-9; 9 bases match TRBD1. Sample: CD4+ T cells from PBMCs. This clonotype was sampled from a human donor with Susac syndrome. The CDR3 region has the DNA TGTGCCAGCAGCATAGGGACAGGGTCCGGGGAAAAACTGTTTTTT. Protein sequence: CASSIGTGSGEKLFF.